This entry features one T cell receptor (beta chain) sequence. Antigen unknown. The record originates from a study of T cell responses to AZD1222 COVID-19 vaccine. Broader study findings: Among the donors, most were white British and more were female, and clonal diversity was possibly underestimated. After the peak T cell response, and only then, were repertoires sampled. The study identified only a handful of AZD1222 recipients as seropositive at baseline.

The CDR3 is 15 amino acids. Germline CDR1 reads MNHEY; CDR2 reads SVGAGI. V lost 0 bases and J lost 5; bases outside the gene matches: 5. Some clones are missing from TCRdb's copy, which holds only in-frame ones; the method was immunoSEQ multiplex PCR. The data contain 70,000 to 85,000 clones, approximately 90% of them singletons. The receptor was derived from an adult in good health. The sample in question was peripheral blood, obtained on day 0 of AZD1222 vaccination. The rearrangement uses TRBV6-5 and TRBJ1-2; the match to TRBD1 covers 8 bases. This chain's CDR3 is CASSYSIGQGYGYTF. The CDR3 DNA follows: TGTGCCAGCAGTTACTCGATCGGACAGGGTTATGGCTACACCTTC.